One and the same sample provided the 28 T cell receptor beta chains below, sequenced in a study of blood T cell repertoires in COVID-19. Sequencing was performed with immunoSEQ multiplex PCR; in TCRdb, only in-frame clones are kept and a portion is missing. The data contain a few hundred thousand clones, more than 75% of them singletons. What was sequenced was PBMCs or T cells enriched from blood (not recorded which). The receptors here all came from a woman in her fifties or sixties who had been exposed to COVID-19.

This clone was observed once. The V gene is TRBV28, the J gene TRBJ1-5, with 7 bases lining up with TRBD1. Looked up from germline, CDR1 is MDHEN and CDR2 is SYDVKM. V dropped 5 bases and J dropped 6; count of bases not matched to a gene: 13. This CDR3 region has 16 residues. CDR3 region: CASSTSHRGLGQPQHF. In nucleotides, the CDR3 is TGTGCCAGCAGTACCAGCCACAGGGGCTTAGGTCAGCCCCAGCATTTT.

The chain links TRBV15 to TRBJ1-2, with D perhaps TRBD1 (6 bases). Germline CDR1 reads LNHNV; CDR2 reads YYDKDF (reference sequence). Trimming cost V 0 bases and J 7 bases, with 15 bases left between them. CDR3 length: 15 residues. The CDR3 protein is CATSRDFGQIRGYTF. CDR3 sequence (DNA): TGTGCCACCAGCAGAGATTTTGGACAGATCCGTGGCTACACCTTC.

The CDR3 DNA sequence: TGTGCCAGTAGTATAACCGGCGGGGAGCTGTTTTTT. It specifies CASSITGGELFF. This chain connects TRBV19 to TRBJ2-2; no definite D call. V lost 2 bases and J lost 7, with 5 bases in between. Per the germline V gene, CDR1 is LNHDA and CDR2 is SQIVND (reference sequence). The CDR3 is 12 amino acids.

The CDR3 loop reads CASRGSKGVNTEAFF. CDR3 in DNA: TGTGCCAGCAGGGGCTCCAAGGGGGTGAACACTGAAGCTTTCTTT. The gene calls are TRBV6-6 and TRBJ1-1, with D tentatively TRBD1 (6 bases). The CDR3 sequence is 15 residues long. Deletions cut 6 bases from V and 0 bases from J, with 14 bases between. Looked up from germline, CDR1 is MNHNY and CDR2 is SVGAGI (reference sequence).

This sequence joins TRBV12-5 and TRBJ1-3; D might be TRBD1 (6 bases). CDR1 and CDR2 (germline): LGHNT, FRNRAP. Trimming shortened V by 6 bases and J by 4 bases, and 13 bases separated the two germline ends. This CDR3 contains 14 residues. The CDR3 DNA is TGTGCTAGTGGCGAAACAGGGCACGGAAACACCATATATTTT. This codes for CASGETGHGNTIYF.

J is TRBJ2-3 and V is TRBV6-5, with a tentative D call TRBD2 (6 bases). Germline lookup yields CDR1 MNHEY and CDR2 SVGAGI. The CDR3 is 14 residues long. The V end lost 5 bases, the J end lost 2 bases, and 11 bases lay between the germline ends. The DNA of the CDR3 is TGTGCCAGCAGTCGGGGACTCGACACAGATACGCAGTATTTT. Protein sequence: CASSRGLDTDTQYF.

V is TRBV2 and J is TRBJ1-1, with 7 bases matching TRBD1. The length of the CDR3 is 17 residues. Germline assignment: CDR1 SNHLY and CDR2 FYNNEI. V lost 1 base, J lost 4 bases, and 12 bases stayed unmatched. The CDR3 nucleotides read TGTGCCAGCAGTGAAGGATATGGAGGGGGCGTGGGCACTGAAGCTTTCTTT. Protein product: CASSEGYGGGVGTEAFF.

This clone was detected once. The V call is TRBV24-1, the J call TRBJ2-3; tentative D call: TRBD2 (6 bases). Germline V CDR1 and CDR2: KGHDR, SFDVKD. Trimming stripped 11 bases from V and 6 bases from J, with 11 bases between. The CDR3 spans 11 residues. The CDR3 bases are TGTGCCAGCGGAGGGGAGGATACGCAGTATTTT. This sequence encodes CASGGEDTQYF.

The chain combines TRBV28 with TRBJ1-1; D remains ambiguous. Trimming removed 4 bases at V and 1 base at J, with 7 bases between. This CDR3 comprises 13 residues. CDR1 MDHEN and CDR2 SYDVKM come from the germline V gene. The CDR3 reads CASSWSPNTEAFF. The CDR3, as DNA: TGTGCCAGCAGTTGGAGCCCGAACACTGAAGCTTTCTTT.

The CDR3: CASSSFPSGGVYNEQFF. The CDR3 DNA follows: TGTGCCAGCAGTTCATTCCCTAGCGGGGGGGTTTACAATGAGCAGTTCTTC. The gene calls are TRBV19 and TRBJ2-1; 12 nucleotides match TRBD2. CDR1 and CDR2 from the germline V gene are LNHDA and SQIVND (reference sequence). The V segment lost 9 bases and the J segment 4 bases; nucleotides outside the gene matches: 13. The CDR3 contains 17 residues.

The chain combines TRBV12-3 or TRBV12-4 with TRBJ1-1, with 9 bases matching TRBD1. V was clipped by 6 bases and J by 5 bases; unmatched bases: 4. This CDR3 is built from 13 residues. CDR3 in amino acids: CASRPTGGTEAFF. CDR3 nucleotides: TGTGCCAGCAGGCCGACAGGGGGTACTGAAGCTTTCTTT.

This rearrangement joins TRBV9 to TRBJ1-3; 7 bases line up with TRBD1. Trimming at V came to 5 bases and at J to 4 bases, leaving 15 bases not matched to a gene. The CDR3 spans 17 residues. Germline V gene sequence: CDR1 SGDLS, CDR2 YYNGEE. The CDR3 sequence: CASSGTPRTGPGNTIYF. CDR3 bases: TGTGCCAGCAGTGGGACACCTCGGACAGGCCCGGGAAACACCATATATTTT.

The chain has TRBV7-9 and TRBJ1-2; D remains unclear. CDR3 length equals 12 residues. V was trimmed by 1 base and J by 11 bases, leaving 11 bases between them. Germline loops: CDR1 SEHNR, CDR2 FQNEAQ (reference sequence). CDR3 sequence: CASSLVQPGYTF. In DNA form, the CDR3 reads TGTGCCAGCAGCTTAGTACAACCGGGGTACACCTTC. Full variable domain (remainder filled in from reference TRBV7-9 and TRBJ1-2): DTGVSQNPRHKITKRGQNVTFRCDPISEHNRLYWYRQTLGQGPEFLTYFQNEAQLEKSRLLSDRFSAERPKGSFSTLEIQRTEQGDSAMYLCASSLVQPGYTFGSGTRLTVV.

The chain employs TRBV27 and TRBJ1-2; weak D call: TRBD1 (5 bases). This CDR3 comprises 13 residues. Per germline, CDR1 MNHEY and CDR2 SMNVEV (reference sequence). V was cut by 2 bases and J by 5 bases, with 9 bases left in between. This CDR3 reads CASSLAGRYGYTF. For the CDR3, the DNA is TGTGCCAGCAGTTTAGCAGGGAGGTATGGCTACACCTTC.

The genes are TRBV4-3 and TRBJ1-2; 9 bases map to TRBD1. The CDR3 contains 15 residues. V trimming: 1 base; J trimming: 4 bases; junction bases outside the gene matches: 4. The germline V gene encodes CDR1 LGHNA and CDR2 YSLEER. The CDR3 DNA reads as TGCGCCAGCAGCCAAGGCCGACAGGGGGGCTATGGCTACACCTTC. This encodes CASSQGRQGGYGYTF.

V is TRBV12-5 and J is TRBJ2-1; D may be TRBD2 (6 bases). Germline V gene sequence: CDR1 LGHNT, CDR2 FRNRAP. V gave up 7 bases and J gave up 9 bases, with 16 bases separating them. The CDR3 has 13 amino acids. CDR3 in DNA: TGTGCTAGTGCCACGGGACTCGAAATTGAGCAGTTCTTC. Protein product: CASATGLEIEQFF.

V usage is TRBV6-4 and J usage is TRBJ1-5; D is possibly TRBD1 (5 bases). The length of the CDR3 is 15 residues. Germline V gene sequence: CDR1 MRHNA, CDR2 SNTAGT. The V end was cut by 8 bases, the J end by 8 bases, with 22 bases between. The CDR3 region is CASRSRGPTRKPQHF. As DNA, the CDR3 is TGTGCCAGCCGCTCGCGGGGCCCGACGAGGAAGCCCCAGCATTTT.

This clone was counted between two and nine times. This chain joins TRBV24-1 and TRBJ1-5; the match to TRBD1 covers 8 bases. V trimming: 4 bases; J trimming: 3 bases; junction bases outside the gene matches: 7. From germline, CDR1 is KGHDR and CDR2 SFDVKD. The CDR3 has 16 residues. CDR3 protein: CATSDPGQGVNQPQHF. CDR3 in DNA: TGTGCCACCAGTGACCCAGGACAGGGAGTCAATCAGCCCCAGCATTTT.

This chain joins TRBV12-3 or TRBV12-4 and TRBJ1-1; no reliable D call. The length of the CDR3 is 13 residues. V shed 7 bases and J shed 5 bases, with 14 bases lying between them. The CDR3 DNA reads as TGTGCCAGCACCCTTGACACGGGGACTGAAGCTTTCTTT. Translated, it gives CASTLDTGTEAFF.

The rearrangement links TRBV29-1 to TRBJ1-2; 8 bases map to TRBD1. This CDR3 is 14 amino acids long. Germline CDR1 and CDR2: SQVTM and ANQGSEA. V lost 7 bases and J lost 4; bases outside the gene matches: 11. CDR3 loop: CSAGSGQGAYGYTF. CDR3 sequence (DNA): TGCAGCGCGGGTAGTGGACAGGGAGCCTATGGCTACACCTTC.

The V gene is TRBV11-2, the J gene TRBJ2-5; possibly TRBD2 for D (7 bases). V lost 6 bases to trimming and J lost 5 bases, with 19 bases between them. The CDR3 is 15 residues long. In germline, CDR1 is SGHAT, CDR2 FQNNGV. The CDR3 is CASSPLGGAIETQYF. The CDR3 DNA reads as TGTGCCAGCAGTCCCTTGGGGGGGGCCATTGAGACCCAGTACTTC. Using reference TRBV11-2 and TRBJ2-5 for the parts outside the CDR3, the full variable domain is EAGVAQSPRYKIIEKRQSVAFWCNPISGHATLYWYQQILGQGPKLLIQFQNNGVVDDSQLPKDRFSAERLKGVDSTLKIQPAKLEDSAVYLCASSPLGGAIETQYFGPGTRLLVL.

The V gene is TRBV7-9, the J gene TRBJ2-3; TRBD2 agrees at 13 bases. The CDR3 totals 17 residues. The junction had 3 bases not matched to a gene; V was cut back by 1 base and J by 2 bases. Germline V lookup: CDR1 SEHNR, CDR2 FQNEAQ (reference sequence). DNA for the CDR3: TGTGCCAGCAGCTTAGTAACTAGCGGGGGGGCCACAGATACGCAGTATTTT. Amino acids: CASSLVTSGGATDTQYF.

The rearrangement joins TRBV30 to TRBJ2-2; 10 nucleotides line up with TRBD1. Per the germline V gene, CDR1 is GTSNPN and CDR2 is SVGIG (reference sequence). CDR3 length: 14 amino acids. V lost 5 bases and J lost 5; bases outside the gene matches: 5. The CDR3 DNA follows: TGTGCCTGGGAACCGGGACAGGGGACCGGGGAGCTGTTTTTT. It yields the protein CAWEPGQGTGELFF. The complete variable domain, with remaining parts taken from reference TRBV30 and TRBJ2-2, reads SQTIHQWPATLVQPVGSPLSLECTVEGTSNPNLYWYRQAAGRGLQLLFYSVGIGQISSEVPQNLSASRPQDRQFILSSKKLLLSDSGFYLCAWEPGQGTGELFFGEGSRLTVL.

This clone came up once. The gene calls are TRBV19 and TRBJ2-1; D possibly corresponds to TRBD1 (5 bases). Between the trimmed V and J ends, which lost 3 bases and 8 bases, there was a span of 14 bases. This CDR3 region has 14 residues. Germline V gives CDR1 LNHDA, CDR2 SQIVND (reference sequence). DNA for the CDR3: TGTGCCAGTAGTATGGGGCAGGGAACAGATGAGCAGTTCTTC. Translated, it gives CASSMGQGTDEQFF.

V and J are TRBV9 and TRBJ2-5; perhaps TRBD2 as D (7 bases). The CDR3 is 15 residues long. CDR1 and CDR2 from the germline V gene are SGDLS and YYNGEE. V lost 0 bases to trimming and J lost 5 bases, with 14 bases between them. CDR3 amino acids: CASSVDMGGRETQYF. CDR3 DNA: TGTGCCAGCAGCGTAGATATGGGGGGGCGGGAGACCCAGTACTTC.

The rearrangement links TRBV2 to TRBJ1-5; D might be TRBD1 (5 bases). The CDR3 consists of 15 residues. Trimming pared 5 bases from V and 5 bases from J, leaving 16 bases between. Germline V gene lookup returns CDR1 SNHLY and CDR2 FYNNEI. The CDR3 nucleotides read TGTGCCAGCAGTCCCTCGACGGGGACTTATCAGCCCCAGCATTTT. It specifies CASSPSTGTYQPQHF.

The chain carries TRBV28 and TRBJ2-3; tentative D call: TRBD1 (5 bases). Germline V lookup: CDR1 MDHEN, CDR2 SYDVKM. The CDR3 extends over 15 amino acids. V lost 5 bases and J 0 bases, leaving 12 bases between the germline ends. This CDR3 is CASSGALRSTDTQYF. Here the CDR3 DNA reads TGTGCCAGCAGTGGGGCCCTAAGGAGCACAGATACGCAGTATTTT.

The chain employs TRBV2 and TRBJ2-7; 7 bases are a match to TRBD2. The V gene's germline CDR1 is SNHLY and CDR2 FYNNEI. The CDR3 runs to 15 residues. After removal of 4 bases from V and 5 bases from J, the junction contained 11 bases not matched to a gene. The CDR3 DNA is TGTGCCAGCAGTGCAATGGGCGGGGGAAAAGACGAGCAGTACTTC. Its translation: CASSAMGGGKDEQYF.